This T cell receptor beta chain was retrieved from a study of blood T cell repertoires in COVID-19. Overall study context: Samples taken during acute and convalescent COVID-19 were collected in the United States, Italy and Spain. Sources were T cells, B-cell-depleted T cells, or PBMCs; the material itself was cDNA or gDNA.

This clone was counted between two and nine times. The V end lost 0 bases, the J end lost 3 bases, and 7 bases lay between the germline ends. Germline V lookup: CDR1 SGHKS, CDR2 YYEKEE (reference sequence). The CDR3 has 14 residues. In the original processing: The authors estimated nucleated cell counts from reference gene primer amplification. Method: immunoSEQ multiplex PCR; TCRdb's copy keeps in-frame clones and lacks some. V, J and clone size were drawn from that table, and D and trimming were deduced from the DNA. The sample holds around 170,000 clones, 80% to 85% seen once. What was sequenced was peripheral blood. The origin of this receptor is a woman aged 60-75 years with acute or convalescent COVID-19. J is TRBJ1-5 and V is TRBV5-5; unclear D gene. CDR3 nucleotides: TGTGCCAGCAGCTTGGAACAGCTCAATCAGCCCCAGCATTTT. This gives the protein CASSLEQLNQPQHF.